What follows are 10 T cell receptor beta chains derived from one specimen sequenced in a study of T cells after yellow fever vaccination. TCRdb re-called the 5' RACE reads with MiXCR, one entry per CDR3 protein. Here the sample spans hundreds of thousands of distinct CDR3 sequences, 18% being singletons. The source was PBMCs, collected before the yellow fever booster vaccination. These receptors came from a man between 18 and 35 years old who received the YFV17D yellow fever vaccine.

This clonotype was observed a few times. V gene TRBV12-3 or TRBV12-4 combines with J gene TRBJ1-3, with D possibly matching TRBD1 (6 bases). The CDR3 runs 15 residues. V gave up 8 bases and J gave up 0 bases, with 14 bases separating them. The CDR3 sequence is CASVRQAYSGNTIYF. CDR3 DNA sequence: TGTGCCAGCGTCCGACAGGCCTACTCTGGAAACACCATATATTTT.

The rearrangement joins TRBV5-1 to TRBJ2-2; weak D call: TRBD2 (6 bases). The CDR3 contains 14 residues. Looked up from germline, CDR1 is SGHRS and CDR2 is YFSETQ. Trimming cost V 7 bases and J 6 bases, with 16 bases left between them. CDR3 DNA: TGCGCCAGCGGGACCCTAGGGAGGCCCGGGGAGCTGTTTTTT. It is translated as CASGTLGRPGELFF.

The chain's CDR3 is CSARTGQGTEAFF. CDR3 nucleotides: TGCAGTGCTAGAACGGGACAGGGGACTGAAGCTTTCTTT. This chain links TRBV20-1 with TRBJ1-1; 10 nucleotides agree with TRBD1. V lost 2 bases, J lost 5 bases, and 2 bases stayed unmatched. The V gene's germline CDR1 is DFQATT and CDR2 SNEGSKA (reference sequence). The CDR3 runs 13 residues.

This clonotype was seen a handful of times. V and J are TRBV6-1 and TRBJ2-1; the D gene is possibly TRBD1 (6 bases). There are 14 residues in the CDR3. Germline-derived CDR1 and CDR2 are MNHNS and SASEGT. The germline V and J ends were trimmed by 2 bases and 5 bases, with 10 bases remaining between them. The CDR3 sequence: CASSEPGQHNEQFF. The CDR3 nucleotides are TGTGCCAGCAGTGAACCCGGACAGCACAATGAGCAGTTCTTC.

V gene TRBV6-2 or TRBV6-3 combines with J gene TRBJ2-7, with D maybe TRBD1 (6 bases). The CDR3 runs to 14 residues. Per germline, CDR1 MNHEY and CDR2 SVGEGT. V lost 2 bases and J lost 2, with 10 bases in between. CDR3 DNA sequence: TGTGCCAGCAGTTACCTCGGACAGACCTACGAGCAGTACTTC. It specifies CASSYLGQTYEQYF.

The CDR3, as DNA: TGCGCCAGCAGCCCCCTAATCGGACAGAACACCGGGGAGCTGTTTTTT. It translates to CASSPLIGQNTGELFF. The genes are TRBV5-1 and TRBJ2-2; D may be TRBD1 (5 bases). V shed 4 bases and J shed 1 base, with 14 bases lying between them. The CDR3 is 16 residues long. Germline-derived CDR1 and CDR2 are SGHRS and YFSETQ.

This clonotype has just a few counts. The rearrangement links TRBV7-9 to TRBJ2-3; no firm D call. Trimming shortened V by 1 base and J by 6 bases, and 5 bases separated the two germline ends. Germline CDR1 is SEHNR and CDR2 is FQNEAQ (reference sequence). The CDR3 sequence is 12 residues long. CDR3 region: CASSLEYDTQYF. The CDR3 DNA reads TGTGCCAGCAGCTTAGAGTATGATACGCAGTATTTT.

This clonotype showed up just a few times. The J gene is TRBJ1-6, the V gene TRBV27; D is perhaps TRBD1 (6 bases). In germline, CDR1 is MNHEY, CDR2 SMNVEV (reference sequence). Trimming stripped 6 bases from V and 0 bases from J, with 9 bases between. This CDR3 has 15 residues. The CDR3 is CASSRRGSYNSPLHF. DNA of the CDR3: TGTGCCAGCAGCCGCAGGGGCTCCTATAATTCACCCCTCCACTTT.

CDR3 in amino acids: CASSYWTGAGNTIYF. The DNA for the CDR3 is TGTGCCAGCAGTTACTGGACAGGGGCTGGAAACACCATATATTTT. J is TRBJ1-3 and V is TRBV6-5; 9 nucleotides match TRBD1. This CDR3 region has 15 residues. Per the germline V gene, CDR1 is MNHEY and CDR2 is SVGAGI. Trimming at V came to 1 base and at J to 2 bases, leaving 0 bases not matched to a gene.

In its sample, this clonotype was seen a few times. This chain links TRBV15 with TRBJ2-1, with D possibly TRBD2 on 5 matching bases. The V gene lost 0 bases and the J gene lost 10 bases, with 10 bases spanning the gap. Germline V lookup: CDR1 LNHNV, CDR2 YYDKDF (reference sequence). The CDR3 has 13 residues. The CDR3: CATSRDSAREQFF. The CDR3 DNA sequence: TGTGCCACCAGCAGAGATAGCGCTCGGGAGCAGTTCTTC.